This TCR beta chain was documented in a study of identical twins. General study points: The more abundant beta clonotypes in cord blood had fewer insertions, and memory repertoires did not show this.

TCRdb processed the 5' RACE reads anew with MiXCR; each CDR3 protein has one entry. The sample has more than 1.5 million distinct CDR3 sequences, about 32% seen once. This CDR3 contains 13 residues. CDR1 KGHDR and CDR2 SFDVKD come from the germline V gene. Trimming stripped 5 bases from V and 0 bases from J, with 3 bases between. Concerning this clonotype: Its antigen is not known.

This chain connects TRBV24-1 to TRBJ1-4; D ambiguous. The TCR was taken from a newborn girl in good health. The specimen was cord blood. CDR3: CATSATTNEKLFF. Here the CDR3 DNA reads TGTGCCACCAGTGCCACAACTAATGAAAAACTGTTTTTT.